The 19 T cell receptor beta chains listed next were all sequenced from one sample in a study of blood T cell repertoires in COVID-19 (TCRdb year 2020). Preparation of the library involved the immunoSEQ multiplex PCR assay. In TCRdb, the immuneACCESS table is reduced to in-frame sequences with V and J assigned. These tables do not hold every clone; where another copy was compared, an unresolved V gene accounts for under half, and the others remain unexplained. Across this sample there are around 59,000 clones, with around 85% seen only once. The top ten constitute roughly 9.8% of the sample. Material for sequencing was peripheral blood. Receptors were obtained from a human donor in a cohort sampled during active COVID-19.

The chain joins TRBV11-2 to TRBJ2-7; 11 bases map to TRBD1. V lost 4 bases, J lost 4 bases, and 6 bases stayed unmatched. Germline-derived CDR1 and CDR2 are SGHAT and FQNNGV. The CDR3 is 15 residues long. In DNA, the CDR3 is TGTGCCAGCAGCTCGTCCGGGACAGGGGGATACGAGCAGTACTTC. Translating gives CASSSSGTGGYEQYF.

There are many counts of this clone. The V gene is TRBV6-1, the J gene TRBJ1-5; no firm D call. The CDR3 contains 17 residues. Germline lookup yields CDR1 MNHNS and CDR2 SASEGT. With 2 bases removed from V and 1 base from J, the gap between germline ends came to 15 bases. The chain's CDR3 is CASSESMGRFSNQPQHF. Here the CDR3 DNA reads TGTGCCAGCAGTGAAAGTATGGGGAGATTCAGCAATCAGCCCCAGCATTTT.

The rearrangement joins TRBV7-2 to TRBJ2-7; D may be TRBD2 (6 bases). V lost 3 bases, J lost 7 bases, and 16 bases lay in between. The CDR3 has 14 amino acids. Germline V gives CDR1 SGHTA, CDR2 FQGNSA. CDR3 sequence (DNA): TGTGCCAGCAGCTTCCCCGGACTACCCTTAGAGCAGTACTTC. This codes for CASSFPGLPLEQYF.

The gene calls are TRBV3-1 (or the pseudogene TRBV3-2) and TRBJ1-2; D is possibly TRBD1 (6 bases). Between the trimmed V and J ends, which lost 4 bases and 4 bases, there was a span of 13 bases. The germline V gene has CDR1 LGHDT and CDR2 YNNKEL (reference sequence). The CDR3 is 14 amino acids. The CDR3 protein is CASSPSTGRYGYTF. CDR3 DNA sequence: TGTGCCAGCAGCCCATCGACAGGTCGCTATGGCTACACCTTC.

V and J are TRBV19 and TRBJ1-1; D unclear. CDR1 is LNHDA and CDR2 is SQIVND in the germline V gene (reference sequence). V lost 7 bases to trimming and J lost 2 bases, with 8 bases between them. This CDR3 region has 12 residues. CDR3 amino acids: CASTGHNTEAFF. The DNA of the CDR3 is TGTGCCAGTACTGGCCATAACACTGAAGCTTTCTTT.

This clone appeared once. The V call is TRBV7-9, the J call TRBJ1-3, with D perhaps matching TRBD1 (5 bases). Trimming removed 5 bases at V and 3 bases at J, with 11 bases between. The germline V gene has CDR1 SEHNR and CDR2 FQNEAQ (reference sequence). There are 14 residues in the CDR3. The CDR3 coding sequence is TGTGCCAGCAGCGCCACAGGATATGGAAACACCATATATTTT. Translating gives CASSATGYGNTIYF.

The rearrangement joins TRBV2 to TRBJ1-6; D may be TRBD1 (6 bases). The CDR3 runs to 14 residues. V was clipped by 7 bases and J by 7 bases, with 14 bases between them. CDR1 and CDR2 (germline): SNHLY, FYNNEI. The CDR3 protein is CASTEVGANSPLHF. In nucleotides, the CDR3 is TGTGCCAGCACAGAAGTGGGGGCCAATTCACCCCTCCACTTT.

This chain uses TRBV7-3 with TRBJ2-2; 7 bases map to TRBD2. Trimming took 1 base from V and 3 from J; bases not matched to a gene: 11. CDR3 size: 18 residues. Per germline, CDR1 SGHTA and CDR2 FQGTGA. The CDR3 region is CASSLKVGGSRDTGELFF. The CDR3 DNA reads TGTGCCAGCAGCTTAAAGGTTGGCGGGAGCCGGGACACCGGGGAGCTGTTTTTT.

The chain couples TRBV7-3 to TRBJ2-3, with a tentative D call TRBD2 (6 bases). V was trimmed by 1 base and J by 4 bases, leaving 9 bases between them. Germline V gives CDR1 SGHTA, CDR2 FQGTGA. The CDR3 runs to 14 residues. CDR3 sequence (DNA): TGTGCCAGCAGCTTAAGGGAGGCGGCAGATACGCAGTATTTT. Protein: CASSLREAADTQYF.

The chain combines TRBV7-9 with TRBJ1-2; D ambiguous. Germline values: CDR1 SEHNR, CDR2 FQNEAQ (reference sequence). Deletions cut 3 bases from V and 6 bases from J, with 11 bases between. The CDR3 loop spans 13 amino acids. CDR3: CASSFGGYDGYTF. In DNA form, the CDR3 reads TGTGCCAGCAGCTTCGGAGGGTATGATGGCTACACCTTC.

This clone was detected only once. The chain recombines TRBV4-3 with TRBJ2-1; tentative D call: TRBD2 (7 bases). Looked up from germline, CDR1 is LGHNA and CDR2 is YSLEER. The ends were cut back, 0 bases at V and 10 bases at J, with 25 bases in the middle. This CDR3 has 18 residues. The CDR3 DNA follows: TGCGCCAGCAGCCAAGACCGTATCGGGAGCGGGAAAACAGGGGAGCAGTTCTTC. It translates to CASSQDRIGSGKTGEQFF.

The CDR3 coding sequence is TGTGCCAGTAGGGCCCAGGGGACAGGACACACCGGGGAGCTGTTTTTT. It encodes CASRAQGTGHTGELFF. The chain joins TRBV19 to TRBJ2-2; 8 nucleotides match TRBD1. This CDR3 has 16 amino acids. V trimming: 6 bases; J trimming: 3 bases; junction bases outside the gene matches: 9. The V gene's germline CDR1 is LNHDA and CDR2 SQIVND (reference sequence).

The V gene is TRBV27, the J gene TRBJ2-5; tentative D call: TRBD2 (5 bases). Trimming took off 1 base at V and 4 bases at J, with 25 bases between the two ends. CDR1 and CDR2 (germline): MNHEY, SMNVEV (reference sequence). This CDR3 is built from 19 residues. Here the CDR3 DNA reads TGTGCCAGCAGTTTATTAGGATCCCGCATAGCGCAAAACCGAGAGACCCAGTACTTC. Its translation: CASSLLGSRIAQNRETQYF.

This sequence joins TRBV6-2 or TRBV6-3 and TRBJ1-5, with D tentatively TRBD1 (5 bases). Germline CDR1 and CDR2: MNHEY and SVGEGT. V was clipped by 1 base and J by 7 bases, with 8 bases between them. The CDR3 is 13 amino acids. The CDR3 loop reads CASSYYRSQPQHF. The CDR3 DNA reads TGTGCCAGCAGTTACTACAGGAGCCAGCCCCAGCATTTT.

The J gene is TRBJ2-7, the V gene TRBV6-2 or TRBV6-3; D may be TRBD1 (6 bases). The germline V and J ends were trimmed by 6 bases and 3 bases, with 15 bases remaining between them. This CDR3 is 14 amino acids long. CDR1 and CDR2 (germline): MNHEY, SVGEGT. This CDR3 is CASSQGWTDYEQYF. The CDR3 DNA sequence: TGTGCCAGCAGCCAAGGTTGGACAGACTACGAGCAGTACTTC.

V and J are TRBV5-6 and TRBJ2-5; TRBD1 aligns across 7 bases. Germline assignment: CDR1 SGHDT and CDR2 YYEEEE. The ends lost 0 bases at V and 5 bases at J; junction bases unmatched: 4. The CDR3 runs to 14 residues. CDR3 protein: CASSLDRGVETQYF. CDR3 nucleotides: TGTGCCAGCAGCTTGGACAGGGGCGTGGAGACCCAGTACTTC.

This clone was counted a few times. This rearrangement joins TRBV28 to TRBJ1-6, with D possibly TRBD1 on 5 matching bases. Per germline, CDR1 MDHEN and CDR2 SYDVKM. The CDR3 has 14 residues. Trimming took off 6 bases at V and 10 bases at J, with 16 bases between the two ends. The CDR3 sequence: CASRGKGLGSPLHF. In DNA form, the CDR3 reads TGTGCCAGCAGGGGGAAGGGGTTGGGGTCACCCCTCCACTTT. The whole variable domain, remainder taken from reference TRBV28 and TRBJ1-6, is DVKVTQSSRYLVKRTGEKVFLECVQDMDHENMFWYRQDPGLGLRLIYFSYDVKMKEKGDIPEGYSVSREKKERFSLILESASTNQTSMYLCASRGKGLGSPLHFGNGTRLTVT.

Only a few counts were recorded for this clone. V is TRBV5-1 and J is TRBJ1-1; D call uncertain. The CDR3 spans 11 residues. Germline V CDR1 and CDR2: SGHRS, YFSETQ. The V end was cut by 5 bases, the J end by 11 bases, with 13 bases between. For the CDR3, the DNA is TGCGCCAGCAGGGTCGAGGGTGCGGCTTTCTTT. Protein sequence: CASRVEGAAFF.

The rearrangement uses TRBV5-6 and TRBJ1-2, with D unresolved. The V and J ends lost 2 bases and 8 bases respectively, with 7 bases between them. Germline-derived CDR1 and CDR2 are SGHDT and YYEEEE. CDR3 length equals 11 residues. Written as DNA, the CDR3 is TGTGCCAGCAGCTTCGGGAGGGGCTACACCTTC. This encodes CASSFGRGYTF.